This TCR beta chain was retrieved from a study of shared clonotypes between healthy human individuals. Template for every sorted-subset replicate PCR totaled around 210 ng DNA, some 30,000 T cell genomes. Assay used: immunoSEQ multiplex PCR; TCRdb lists only in-frame clones, some missing. The sample lists about 1,500,000 clones, roughly 96% occurring once. Germline V CDR1 and CDR2: MNHEY, SMNVEV (reference sequence). Trimming removed 7 bases at V and 9 bases at J, with 25 bases between. The CDR3 length is 16 residues. The source is a man aged 30-40 years in good health. This chain uses TRBV27 with TRBJ2-1; D remains unclear. The specimen sequenced was naive CD4+ T cells sorted from blood. Noted subset: CD45RA+ positively selected. CDR3 in DNA: TGTGCCAGCACCCCTTTCGCGGACCCAAGGACGCGTGAGCAGTTCTTC. Translating gives CASTPFADPRTREQFF.